The subject of this entry is one TCR beta chain. The data were obtained in a study of blood T cell repertoires in COVID-19. CDR1 is LNHDA, CDR2 SQIVND, per germline (reference sequence). V was pared by 4 bases and J by 7 bases, with 11 bases of the junction left unmatched. There are 16 residues in the CDR3. Original processing notes: The authors estimated nucleated cell counts from reference gene primer amplification. Assay used: immunoSEQ multiplex PCR; TCRdb lists only in-frame clones, some missing. V and J calls plus clone size are reproduced from that table; the DNA served to infer D and trimming. The sample contains about 280,000 clones, about 90% of which appear only once.

The receptor comes from a woman aged 45-65 years who had recovered from COVID-19. The sample was peripheral blood. The chain couples TRBV19 to TRBJ1-5; TRBD1 aligns across 9 bases. The CDR3 here is CASSKFGQGRYQPQHF. The CDR3 nucleotides read TGTGCCAGTAGTAAATTCGGACAGGGGAGATACCAGCCCCAGCATTTT.